The clone carrying this T cell receptor (beta chain) was counted only a few times. Its antigen is undetermined. Every participating donor gave one draw, a heparinised blood sample averaging approximately 120 mL. These data originate in a study of beta chain features in type 1 diabetes. On the study more broadly: Age, gender, cell numbers and subset yield matched between patients and controls.

Findings and caveats of the study: Compared with healthy donors, patients appeared to share more similar naive, central memory and regulatory TCRB repertoires. Among patients with Type 1 diabetes, TCRB CDR3s were moderately but significantly shorter in every one of the four CD4+ subsets.

Isolated RNA was reverse transcribed in full, so expressed TCRB transcripts were sequenced. Sequencing used immunoSEQ multiplex PCR; TCRdb keeps in-frame clones, though not all of them. Of around 250,000 clones listed, less than 30% are singletons. The clonotype comes from a woman aged 30 to 39 with type 1 diabetes. The sequencing sample was made of naive CD4+ T cells from blood.

CDR3 region: CASRDTGEVGELFF. DNA for the CDR3: TGTGCCAGCAGGGATACAGGGGAGGTCGGGGAGCTGTTTTTT. The V call is TRBV27, the J call TRBJ2-2; a possible D gene is TRBD1 (7 bases). Germline V lookup: CDR1 MNHEY, CDR2 SMNVEV (reference sequence). This CDR3 is built from 14 residues. V lost 6 bases and J lost 7, with 15 bases in between.